This TCR beta chain is drawn from a study of OX40 agonist ivuxolimab in advanced cancers. General study points: The investigators did not determine what antigen specificity the expanded peripheral T cells had.

The sample holds one count of this clone. The antigen remains unidentified. Here immunoSEQ multiplex PCR was the method, and the copy in TCRdb shows in-frame clones only, minus some. The sample has more than 60,000 clones; about 87% are singletons. Germline CDR1 is MNHEY and CDR2 is SVGAGI. The V and J ends lost 2 bases and 10 bases respectively, with 9 bases between them. The CDR3 contains 13 residues. The chain recombines TRBV6-5 with TRBJ1-6; D is unclear. The sequence was collected from an adult with an advanced solid tumor such as melanoma, head and neck, liver or kidney cancer. Sequencing used CD4+ or CD8+ T cells sorted from blood, obtained in a trial of the OX40 agonist ivuxolimab. CDR3 amino acids: CASSYKQSSPLHF. Here the CDR3 DNA reads TGTGCCAGCAGTTACAAACAGTCCTCACCCCTCCACTTT.